A selection of T cell receptor beta chains follows, all from one sample in a study of T cell responses to AZD1222 COVID-19 vaccine. Data came from immunoSEQ multiplex PCR; TCRdb stores just in-frame clones and leaves some out. The table includes about 42,000 clones, about 91% detected once. The sequencing used peripheral blood, collected 28 days after the second AZD1222 dose. The receptors here all came from an adult who received the AZD1222 COVID-19 vaccine. CDR3s include the opening cysteine and the closing phenylalanine or tryptophan. D genes are given only for firm matches. The listing skips clone size in some rows; elsewhere it reads once, few, many or a size class.

d_gene	v_gene	abundance	j_gene	CDR3aa	CDR3nt
NA	TRBV5-1	NA	TRBJ2-1	CASSLQGEGTYNEQFF	TGCGCCAGCAGCCTACAGGGAGAGGGCACCTACAATGAGCAGTTCTTC
TRBD1	TRBV2	NA	TRBJ1-1	CASSGGQGTMNTEAFF	TGTGCCAGCAGTGGGGGACAGGGGACCATGAACACTGAAGCTTTCTTT
TRBD1	TRBV18	NA	TRBJ1-2	CASSPVREQGSGYTF	TGTGCCAGCTCACCAGTGCGGGAACAGGGGTCTGGCTACACCTTC
NA	TRBV4-1	NA	TRBJ1-1	CASKGDGGHTEAFF	TGCGCCAGCAAGGGGGATGGGGGCCACACTGAAGCTTTCTTT
TRBD1	TRBV14	once	TRBJ1-1	CASSPGQRMGNTEAFF	TGTGCCAGCAGCCCGGGACAGCGAATGGGGAACACTGAAGCTTTCTTT
NA	TRBV7-3	NA	TRBJ2-2	CASSLLGGPGELFF	TGTGCCAGCAGCTTATTAGGGGGTCCCGGGGAGCTGTTTTTT
TRBD2	TRBV19	NA	TRBJ2-3	CASSGQLASDTQYF	TGTGCCAGTAGTGGTCAACTAGCGTCAGATACGCAGTATTTT
NA	TRBV12-3/TRBV12-4	NA	TRBJ1-6	CASSPTGNSPLHF	TGTGCCAGCAGCCCAACGGGGAATTCACCCCTCCACTTT
NA	TRBV7-8	NA	TRBJ2-7	CASHPTDTSSYEQYF	TGTGCCAGCCATCCCACAGACACTAGCTCCTACGAGCAGTACTTC
NA	TRBV7-2	NA	TRBJ2-6	CASSLVGTGANVLTF	TGTGCCAGCAGCTTAGTAGGGACTGGGGCCAACGTCCTGACTTTC
TRBD1	TRBV2	NA	TRBJ1-2	CASSDRGLGGYTF	TGTGCCAGCAGTGACAGGGGGCTCGGCGGCTACACCTTC
NA	TRBV13	few	TRBJ2-7	CASRDTQGPSYEQYF	TGTGCCAGCAGAGATACGCAGGGGCCCTCCTACGAGCAGTACTTC
TRBD1	TRBV12-5	NA	TRBJ2-7	CASGFLQGSVSEQYF	TGTGCTAGTGGTTTCCTACAGGGGTCCGTGAGCGAGCAGTACTTC
NA	TRBV7-3	few	TRBJ2-1	CASSLGGPGGYNEQFF	TGTGCCAGCAGCTTAGGGGGACCCGGGGGCTACAATGAGCAGTTCTTC